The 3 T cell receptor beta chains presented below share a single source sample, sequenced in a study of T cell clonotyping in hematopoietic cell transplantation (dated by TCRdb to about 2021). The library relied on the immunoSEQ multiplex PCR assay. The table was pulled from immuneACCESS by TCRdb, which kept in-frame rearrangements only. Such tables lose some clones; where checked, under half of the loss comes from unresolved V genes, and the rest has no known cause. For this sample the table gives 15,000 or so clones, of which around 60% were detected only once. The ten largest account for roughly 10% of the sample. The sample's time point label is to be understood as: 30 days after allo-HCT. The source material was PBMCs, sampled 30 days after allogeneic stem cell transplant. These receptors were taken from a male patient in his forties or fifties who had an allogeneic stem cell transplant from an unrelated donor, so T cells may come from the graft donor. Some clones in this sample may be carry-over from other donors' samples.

The CDR3 is CASSESGGKGFLMGYTF. DNA for the CDR3: TGTGCCAGCAGTGAATCGGGTGGAAAAGGGTTCCTTATGGGCTACACCTTC. The chain joins TRBV25-1 to TRBJ1-2; D is ambiguous. This CDR3 contains 17 residues. Germline assignment: CDR1 MGHDK and CDR2 SYGVNS. V was pared by 1 base and J by 8 bases, with 23 bases between.

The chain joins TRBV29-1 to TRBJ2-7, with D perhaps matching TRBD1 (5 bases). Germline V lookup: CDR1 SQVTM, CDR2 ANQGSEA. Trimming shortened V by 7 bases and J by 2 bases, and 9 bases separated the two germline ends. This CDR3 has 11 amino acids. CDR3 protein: CSAGQAYEQYF. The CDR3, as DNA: TGCAGCGCCGGACAAGCCTACGAGCAGTACTTC.

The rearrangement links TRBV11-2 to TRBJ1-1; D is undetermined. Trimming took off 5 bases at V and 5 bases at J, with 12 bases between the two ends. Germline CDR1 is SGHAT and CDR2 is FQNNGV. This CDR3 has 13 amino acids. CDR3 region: CASSLAGKTEAFF. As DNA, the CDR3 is TGTGCCAGCAGCCTGGCGGGGAAAACTGAAGCTTTCTTT.